The 16 T cell receptor beta chains presented below share a single source sample, sequenced in a study of response to subunit inactivated influenza vaccine. TCRdb fed the RT-PCR reads into MiXCR, producing one record per CDR3 protein. The sample records approximately 520,000 distinct CDR3 sequences, roughly 23% being singletons. The sample was CD4+ T cells sorted from PBMCs, taken 5 days after vaccination. Source of these receptors: a man in his fifties who received an inactivated influenza vaccine.

A few counts support this clonotype. The chain has TRBV6-6 and TRBJ1-2; 8 nucleotides match TRBD1. This CDR3 region has 13 residues. V was clipped by 6 bases and J by 8 bases; unmatched bases: 8. Germline lookup yields CDR1 MNHNY and CDR2 SVGAGI (reference sequence). The DNA for the CDR3 is TGTGCCAGCAGCAGACAGGGGTTGGACGGCTACACCTTC. The encoded protein is CASSRQGLDGYTF.

This chain connects TRBV7-9 to TRBJ2-2; possible D gene TRBD2, 5 bases. The CDR3 extends over 15 amino acids. In germline, CDR1 is SEHNR, CDR2 FQNEAQ (reference sequence). V lost 2 bases and J lost 0, with 7 bases in between. The CDR3 loop reads CASSLPGSNTGELFF. CDR3 nucleotide sequence: TGTGCCAGCAGCTTACCGGGGTCGAACACCGGGGAGCTGTTTTTT.

This clonotype has at least ten counts. The chain links TRBV6-5 to TRBJ2-1; D unclear. V was clipped by 2 bases and J by 9 bases, with 11 bases between them. CDR3 length: 13 amino acids. CDR1 is MNHEY and CDR2 is SVGAGI in the germline V gene. The CDR3 is CASSYGRATEQFF. CDR3 nucleotides: TGTGCCAGCAGTTACGGCAGAGCGACTGAGCAGTTCTTC.

J is TRBJ1-5 and V is TRBV28; perhaps TRBD1 as D (5 bases). The CDR3 spans 17 residues. Trimming took 5 bases from V and 7 from J, leaving 24 bases between them. Germline values: CDR1 MDHEN, CDR2 SYDVKM. In DNA form, the CDR3 reads TGTGCCAGCAGTCCAATAAGACAGTTCCTAAAGGAACAGCCCCAGCATTTT. It translates to CASSPIRQFLKEQPQHF.

There are a few counts of this clonotype. The genes are TRBV9 and TRBJ1-4; the match to TRBD1 covers 9 bases. Germline loops: CDR1 SGDLS, CDR2 YYNGEE. V lost 4 bases, J lost 6 bases, and 4 bases stayed unmatched. This CDR3 is 14 amino acids long. CDR3 sequence (DNA): TGTGCCAGCAGCAGGGGACAGGGAGATGAAAAACTGTTTTTT. Translated: CASSRGQGDEKLFF.

This clonotype was recorded many times. The CDR3 DNA follows: TGTGCCACCAGTGATGGGAGACAGGGTGAGACCCAGTACTTC. It is translated as CATSDGRQGETQYF. The gene calls are TRBV24-1 and TRBJ2-5, with 7 positions matching TRBD1. The CDR3 contains 14 residues. CDR1 and CDR2 from the germline V gene are KGHDR and SFDVKD. J gave up 5 bases and V 3 bases, and 5 bases lay outside the gene matches.

The chain employs TRBV20-1 and TRBJ2-7; possibly TRBD2 for D (6 bases). V lost 1 base and J 4 bases, leaving 20 bases between the germline ends. Germline loops: CDR1 DFQATT, CDR2 SNEGSKA (reference sequence). The CDR3 is 16 residues long. In nucleotides, the CDR3 is TGCAGTGCTAGAGCTTATCGGGGGAGCGCGTCTTACGAGCAGTACTTC. Translation: CSARAYRGSASYEQYF.

CDR3 in DNA: TGCGCCAGCAGTCAATCCCCGGACAGGGATAGCAATCAGCCCCAGCATTTT. Amino acid sequence: CASSQSPDRDSNQPQHF. This rearrangement joins TRBV23-1 to TRBJ1-5, with 8 bases identical to TRBD1. TRBV23-1 is treated as an ORF (open reading frame) with a function not yet certain. J gave up 0 bases and V 0 bases, and 4 bases lay outside the gene matches. The CDR3 has 17 residues.

This rearrangement joins TRBV6-2 or TRBV6-3 to TRBJ2-7, with TRBD1 as a possible D gene (5 bases). V gave up 4 bases and J gave up 0 bases, with 13 bases separating them. CDR1 and CDR2 (germline): MNHEY, SVGEGT. The CDR3 spans 15 residues. This CDR3 is CASSSPTGTSYEQYF. Here the CDR3 DNA reads TGTGCCAGCAGTTCCCCAACAGGTACCTCCTACGAGCAGTACTTC.

This clonotype was detected a few times. Relative to the germline gene, one junction end is altered; a read error may explain this. This chain connects TRBV5-4 to TRBJ2-3; 9 nucleotides align to TRBD1. The CDR3 totals 15 residues. Germline V gene data show CDR1 as SGHNT and CDR2 as YYREEE (reference sequence). CDR3 in DNA: TGTGCCAGCATCTTGGACAGGGGATACACAGATACGCAGTATTTT. Translation: CASILDRGYTDTQYF.

This sequence joins TRBV12-3 or TRBV12-4 and TRBJ1-1, with a weak D call TRBD1 (5 bases). This CDR3 comprises 14 residues. Trimming removed 6 bases at V and 1 base at J, with 12 bases between. The CDR3 sequence: CASRPITGNTEAFF. The CDR3 region has the DNA TGTGCCAGCAGGCCAATCACAGGGAACACTGAAGCTTTCTTT.

This chain connects TRBV7-2 to TRBJ1-2; a weak D match, TRBD1 (6 bases). Germline lookup yields CDR1 SGHTA and CDR2 FQGNSA. The CDR3 is 15 residues long. V lost 7 bases to trimming and J lost 0 bases, with 15 bases between them. In DNA form, the CDR3 reads TGTGCCAGCACCTCTGACAGGTCCACTAACTATGGCTACACCTTC. Translation: CASTSDRSTNYGYTF.

The rearrangement links TRBV7-2 to TRBJ2-7; D gene ambiguous. Germline CDR1 reads SGHTA; CDR2 reads FQGNSA. V lost 2 bases and J 7 bases, leaving 18 bases between the germline ends. The CDR3 covers 15 residues. This CDR3 is CASSLRYGILMEQYF. The CDR3 DNA reads as TGTGCCAGCAGCTTACGATATGGGATTTTGATGGAGCAGTACTTC.

The chain links TRBV7-2 to TRBJ1-4; D is unclear. CDR3 size: 13 residues. The germline gives CDR1 SGHTA, CDR2 FQGNSA. The germline V and J ends were trimmed by 5 bases and 7 bases, with 11 bases remaining between them. The DNA of the CDR3 is TGTGCCAGCAGCGGAAGGGTAGCTGAAAAACTGTTTTTT. It encodes CASSGRVAEKLFF.

V and J are TRBV7-2 and TRBJ2-4, with TRBD1 as a possible D gene (6 bases). Trimming cost V 5 bases and J 5 bases, with 16 bases left between them. The CDR3 runs 15 residues. Germline CDR1 reads SGHTA; CDR2 reads FQGNSA. The DNA for the CDR3 is TGTGCCAGCAGCGTACCTTGGACAGTACAAAACATTCAGTACTTC. Translating it yields CASSVPWTVQNIQYF. The full variable domain, its missing parts supplied by reference TRBV7-2 and TRBJ2-4, is GAGVSQSPSNKVTEKGKDVELRCDPISGHTALYWYRQSLGQGLEFLIYFQGNSAPDKSGLPSDRFSAERTGGSVSTLTIQRTQQEDSAVYLCASSVPWTVQNIQYFGAGTRLSVL.

Concerning this clonotype: Just one base apart from a much larger clone, this may be a read error. This chain uses TRBV5-1 with TRBJ2-5; a possible D gene is TRBD1 (6 bases). Trimming took 0 bases from V and 1 from J, leaving 13 bases between them. CDR1 SGHRS and CDR2 YFSETQ come from the germline V gene. The CDR3 is made up of 16 amino acids. CDR3 sequence reads: CASSLVGTPSQETQYF. In DNA form, the CDR3 reads TGCGCCAGCAGCTTGGTCGGGACACCCAGCCAAGAGACCCAGTACTTC.